This TCR beta chain was recovered during a study of blood T cell repertoires in COVID-19. In the study overall: From T cells, B-cell-depleted T cells, or PBMCs came the material, which was cDNA or gDNA.

In germline, CDR1 is MNHEY, CDR2 SMNVEV (reference sequence). CDR3 size: 16 residues. V lost 6 bases, J lost 0 bases, and 15 bases lay in between. Method: immunoSEQ multiplex PCR; TCRdb's copy keeps in-frame clones and lacks some. In the table there are some 90,000 clones, around 89% of which are singletons. The chain employs TRBV27 and TRBJ2-1; perhaps TRBD1 as D (5 bases). This TCR was sampled from a man aged 50 to 60 with acute or convalescent COVID-19. The sample taken for sequencing was peripheral blood. This chain's CDR3 is CASSTPAGNSYNEQFF. DNA for the CDR3: TGTGCCAGCAGCACCCCGGCAGGGAACTCCTACAATGAGCAGTTCTTC.